The next 20 T cell receptor beta chains were all read from a single sample in a study of graft-versus-host responses after intestinal transplantation (dated by TCRdb to 2020 to 2022). No cognate antigen is known for these TCRs. Sample time point, as interpreted from the label and publication: cells obtained before transplantation from donor or recipient. The method was the immunoSEQ multiplex PCR assay. The clones in this table, taken by TCRdb from immuneACCESS, are in-frame only. Not every clone is retained; where verified, under half of the shortfall comes from an unresolved V gene, and the cause of the rest is unknown. The sample yields around 110,000 clones; 75% to 95% were counted once. Clones ranked in the top ten supply about 0.18% of the sample. The input for sequencing was unstimulated CD4+ T cells sorted from spleen or lymph node cells, taken before intestinal transplant. These receptors came from a human donor who received an intestinal transplant.

The table lists this clone with a few counts. CDR3 DNA sequence: TGTGCCAGCAGTTACAATCGTCAGGGTAACGAGCAGTACTTC. This sequence encodes CASSYNRQGNEQYF. V gene TRBV6-5 combines with J gene TRBJ2-7; possibly TRBD1 for D (5 bases). Germline V CDR1 and CDR2: MNHEY, SVGAGI. V gave up 2 bases and J gave up 5 bases, with 13 bases separating them. The CDR3 extends over 14 amino acids.

This rearrangement joins TRBV6-5 to TRBJ1-3; 8 bases map to TRBD1. Unmatched junction bases numbered 2, after V lost 4 bases and J lost 0 bases. The CDR3 runs 15 residues. The V gene's germline CDR1 is MNHEY and CDR2 SVGAGI. Here the CDR3 reads CASSSDRASGNTIYF. Here the CDR3 DNA reads TGTGCCAGCAGTTCGGACAGGGCCTCTGGAAACACCATATATTTT.

The chain couples TRBV18 to TRBJ2-1, with 7 positions matching TRBD2. Losses at the gene ends were 4 bases for V and 3 bases for J; bases not matched to a gene: 9. The CDR3 spans 16 residues. Germline CDR1 and CDR2: KGHSH and LQKENI. CDR3 nucleotides: TGTGCCAGCTCACATGGGTTCACGGGAGGCTACAATGAGCAGTTCTTC. Translating gives CASSHGFTGGYNEQFF. The complete variable domain, with remaining parts taken from reference TRBV18 and TRBJ2-1, reads NAGVMQNPRHLVRRRGQEARLRCSPMKGHSHVYWYRQLPEEGLKFMVYLQKENIIDESGMPKERFSAEFPKEGPSILRIQQVVRGDSAAYFCASSHGFTGGYNEQFFGPGTRLTVL.

The V call is TRBV6-1, the J call TRBJ1-1; the D gene is possibly TRBD1 (5 bases). The V gene lost 8 bases and the J gene lost 4 bases, with 14 bases spanning the gap. CDR1 is MNHNS, CDR2 SASEGT, per germline. There are 13 residues in the CDR3. The CDR3 region is CASLSRVGTEAFF. CDR3 DNA sequence: TGTGCCAGCTTGAGCAGGGTCGGCACTGAAGCTTTCTTT.

This CDR3 is CASSIVEGPYEQYF. CDR3 bases: TGTGCCAGTAGTATAGTGGAGGGGCCCTACGAGCAGTACTTC. The rearrangement joins TRBV19 to TRBJ2-7; TRBD2 is a possible D gene (6 bases). Germline V lookup: CDR1 LNHDA, CDR2 SQIVND (reference sequence). V lost 1 base and J lost 2, with 9 bases in between. The CDR3 is made up of 14 amino acids. The variable domain in full, with the rest retrieved from reference TRBV19 and TRBJ2-7, is DGGITQSPKYLFRKEGQNVTLSCEQNLNHDAMYWYRQDPGQGLRLIYYSQIVNDFQKGDIAEGYSVSREKKESFPLTVTSAQKNPTAFYLCASSIVEGPYEQYFGPGTRLTVT.

This chain joins TRBV18 and TRBJ2-7; 9 bases line up with TRBD2. The CDR3 is made up of 16 amino acids. Trimming took 1 base from V and 3 from J; bases not matched to a gene: 7. The germline V gene has CDR1 KGHSH and CDR2 LQKENI. Written as DNA, the CDR3 is TGTGCCAGCTCACCACGTCTAGCGGGAACACTCTACGAGCAGTACTTC. It yields the protein CASSPRLAGTLYEQYF. The complete variable domain, with remaining parts taken from reference TRBV18 and TRBJ2-7, reads NAGVMQNPRHLVRRRGQEARLRCSPMKGHSHVYWYRQLPEEGLKFMVYLQKENIIDESGMPKERFSAEFPKEGPSILRIQQVVRGDSAAYFCASSPRLAGTLYEQYFGPGTRLTVT.

The chain is built from TRBV19 and TRBJ1-6, with unresolved D. From germline, CDR1 is LNHDA and CDR2 SQIVND (reference sequence). V shed 5 bases and J shed 9 bases, with 8 bases lying between them. The length of the CDR3 is 12 residues. The CDR3 spells CASSEPGSPLHF. The DNA for the CDR3 is TGTGCCAGTAGTGAGCCCGGTTCACCCCTCCACTTT.

This chain connects TRBV2 to TRBJ2-5, with 11 bases aligning to TRBD1. This CDR3 spans 15 amino acids. With V trimmed by 4 bases and J by 0 bases, 1 base remained unmatched. CDR1 and CDR2 from the germline V gene are SNHLY and FYNNEI. The CDR3 nucleotides read TGTGCCAGCAGTGCGGGACAGGGGGACCAAGAGACCCAGTACTTC. Translation: CASSAGQGDQETQYF.

The chain has TRBV11-2 and TRBJ2-1, with D possibly being TRBD2 (6 bases). The ends were cut back, 5 bases at V and 2 bases at J, with 25 bases in the middle. Germline V lookup: CDR1 SGHAT, CDR2 FQNNGV. CDR3 length: 19 residues. CDR3 DNA: TGTGCCAGCAGCCCTCGGGGATATGGGGCAGGAGGGACCTACAATGAGCAGTTCTTC. Protein product: CASSPRGYGAGGTYNEQFF.

This clone has only one observation. The J gene is TRBJ2-5, the V gene TRBV7-9, with D tentatively TRBD1 (5 bases). Germline V gene data show CDR1 as SEHNR and CDR2 as FQNEAQ (reference sequence). There are 14 residues in the CDR3. The V end lost 1 base, the J end lost 3 bases, and 9 bases lay between the germline ends. The CDR3 sequence is CASSLDGREETQYF. Here the CDR3 DNA reads TGTGCCAGCAGCTTAGATGGCAGGGAAGAGACCCAGTACTTC.

Remarks on this clone: This specimen includes other DNA sequences encoding the same CDR3. This rearrangement joins TRBV28 to TRBJ1-5; no definite D call. V was shortened by 11 bases and J by 6 bases, with 17 bases between the two germline ends. Germline V CDR1 and CDR2: MDHEN, SYDVKM. This CDR3 region has 13 residues. The CDR3 region is CAAGPGRGQPQHF. The DNA of the CDR3 is TGTGCCGCCGGACCTGGGAGAGGTCAGCCCCAGCATTTT.

This clone was seen a single time. J is TRBJ1-1 and V is TRBV21-1; the table's D gene call, TRBD1, was not cross checked with the DNA. TRBV21-1 is tagged as a pseudogene. The CDR3 length is 18 residues. Here the CDR3 reads CASSMTPGTGYLRTEAFF. DNA for the CDR3: TGTGCCAGCAGCATGACACCCGGGACAGGGTATTTGAGGACTGAAGCTTTCTTT.

CDR3 region: CASTPGTGADTQYF. DNA for the CDR3: TGTGCCAGCACCCCCGGGACAGGGGCAGATACGCAGTATTTT. The chain recombines TRBV27 with TRBJ2-3; 10 nucleotides match TRBD1. The J segment lost 4 bases and the V segment lost 7 bases, leaving 5 bases of the junction unmatched. The CDR3 runs 14 residues. Germline V gene sequence: CDR1 MNHEY, CDR2 SMNVEV (reference sequence).

The gene calls are TRBV19 and TRBJ2-1, with 9 bases that match TRBD1. The CDR3 consists of 14 residues. CDR1 is LNHDA, CDR2 SQIVND, per germline (reference sequence). V lost 7 bases to trimming and J lost 8 bases; unmatched junction nucleotides: 9. The DNA of the CDR3 is TGTGCCAGTAAAGTCTGGACAGGGGTGGATGAGCAGTTCTTC. Protein product: CASKVWTGVDEQFF.

In nucleotides, the CDR3 is TGTGCCAGCAGACTACTTCTAACGGAATATGGCTACACCTTC. It encodes CASRLLLTEYGYTF. This chain uses TRBV6-6 with TRBJ1-2, with D hard to call. This CDR3 has 14 residues. V was clipped by 6 bases and J by 5 bases, with 16 bases between them. CDR1 is MNHNY, CDR2 SVGAGI, per germline (reference sequence).

V is TRBV4-1 and J is TRBJ2-3, with D perhaps matching TRBD2 (5 bases). This CDR3 is built from 15 residues. The V gene's germline CDR1 is MGHRA and CDR2 YSYEKL. V was shortened by 4 bases and J by 0 bases, with 11 bases between the two germline ends. CDR3 residues: CASSRREFSTDTQYF. The CDR3 nucleotides are TGCGCCAGCAGCCGACGGGAATTTAGCACAGATACGCAGTATTTT.

This rearrangement joins TRBV28 to TRBJ2-1; D ambiguous. V was pared by 3 bases and J by 9 bases, with 6 bases between. CDR1 and CDR2 from the germline V gene are MDHEN and SYDVKM. The CDR3 totals 11 residues. The CDR3: CASSFGLEQFF. In nucleotides, the CDR3 is TGTGCCAGCAGTTTCGGTCTTGAGCAGTTCTTC.

The V and J genes are TRBV7-2 and TRBJ2-5; a possible D gene is TRBD2 (6 bases). V lost 1 base to trimming and J lost 5 bases, with 14 bases between them. This CDR3 spans 15 amino acids. Germline V gene lookup returns CDR1 SGHTA and CDR2 FQGNSA. DNA of the CDR3: TGTGCCAGCAGCTTAGGGGGGACTGGCGGGGAGACCCAGTACTTC. It specifies CASSLGGTGGETQYF.

The chain recombines TRBV7-3 with TRBJ2-7; 8 positions match TRBD2. Germline CDR1 is SGHTA and CDR2 is FQGTGA. The V gene end was trimmed by 4 bases and the J gene end by 4 bases; junction bases not matched to a gene: 12. The CDR3 covers 16 residues. The CDR3 loop is CASSSLGGRHPYEQYF. As DNA, the CDR3 is TGTGCCAGCAGCTCCTTAGGCGGGAGGCACCCTTACGAGCAGTACTTC.

The chain is built from TRBV6-1 and TRBJ2-7; possible D gene TRBD1, 5 bases. CDR1 MNHNS and CDR2 SASEGT come from the germline V gene. Trimming took off 7 bases at V and 2 bases at J, with 9 bases between the two ends. The length of the CDR3 is 12 residues. CDR3 in amino acids: CASTGQPYEQYF. CDR3 bases: TGTGCCAGCACTGGACAACCCTACGAGCAGTACTTC.